This TCR beta chain was recorded in a study of beta chain features in type 1 diabetes. cDNA synthesis used the whole RNA isolate, giving expressed TCRB sequences. Clones were sequenced by immunoSEQ multiplex PCR, and TCRdb holds only the in-frame ones, with some missing. The table records 250,000 to 300,000 clones, under 8.5% of them present only once. Ten or more counts support this clone. Antigen: not known. Per germline, CDR1 MNHNY and CDR2 SVGAGI (reference sequence). The CDR3 has 13 residues. Trimming stripped 8 bases from V and 0 bases from J, with 8 bases between. Study-level findings and limits: For patients, the naive, central memory and Treg TCRB repertoires appeared more alike than for healthy donors. A possible short-template PCR bias applies equally to patients and controls.

This clonotype was obtained from a young woman in good health. The rearrangement uses TRBV6-6 and TRBJ2-1; D is ambiguous. Sequences were obtained from central memory CD4+ T cells from blood. The CDR3 reads CASGPSSYNEQFF. The CDR3 bases are TGTGCCAGCGGACCGAGCTCCTACAATGAGCAGTTCTTC.